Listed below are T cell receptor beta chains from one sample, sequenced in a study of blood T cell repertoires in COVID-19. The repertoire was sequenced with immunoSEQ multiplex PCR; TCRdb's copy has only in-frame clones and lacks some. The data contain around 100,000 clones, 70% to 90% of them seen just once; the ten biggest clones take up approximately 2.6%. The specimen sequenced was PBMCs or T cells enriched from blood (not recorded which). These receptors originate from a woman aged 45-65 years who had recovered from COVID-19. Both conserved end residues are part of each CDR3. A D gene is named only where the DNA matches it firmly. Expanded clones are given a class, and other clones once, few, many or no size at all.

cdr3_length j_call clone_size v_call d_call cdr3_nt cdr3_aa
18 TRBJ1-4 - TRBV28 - TGTGCCAGCAGTTTTTTTCTGCCCGGGACACAAGAAAATGAAAAACTGTTTTTT CASSFFLPGTQENEKLFF
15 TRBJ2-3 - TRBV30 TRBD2 TGTGCCTGGAGTGGACTAGCGGGGGTCACAGATACGCAGTATTTT CAWSGLAGVTDTQYF
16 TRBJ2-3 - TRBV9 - TGTGCCAGCAGCGGCCTCTTGCCGGGGGATACAGATACGCAGTATTTT CASSGLLPGDTDTQYF
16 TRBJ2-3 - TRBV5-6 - TGTGCCAGCAGCTTGGATTCCAGGGTGAGCACAGATACGCAGTATTTT CASSLDSRVSTDTQYF
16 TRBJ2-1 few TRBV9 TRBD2 TGTGCCAGCAGCGTAGGGGTTAGCGGGAGTGAAAATGAGCAGTTCTTC CASSVGVSGSENEQFF
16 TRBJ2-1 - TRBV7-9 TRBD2 TGTGCCAGCAGCTTATTGCCGGGACTAGGTAACAATGAGCAGTTCTTC CASSLLPGLGNNEQFF
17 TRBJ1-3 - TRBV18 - TGTGCCAGCTCACCAAAGGCGTCCCAACTAGGAGGAAACACCATATATTTT CASSPKASQLGGNTIYF
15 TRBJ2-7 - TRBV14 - TGTGCCAGCAGCCAAGATCCTGAGAGCTCCTACGAGCAGTACTTC CASSQDPESSYEQYF
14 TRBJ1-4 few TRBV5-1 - TGCGCCAGCCACAACCCGGGATCTAATGAAAAACTGTTTTTT CASHNPGSNEKLFF
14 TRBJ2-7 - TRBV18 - TGTGCCAGCTCACCTAGACAGTATAACCACGAGCAGTACTTC CASSPRQYNHEQYF
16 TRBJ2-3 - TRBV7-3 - TGTGCCAGCAGCCAAGAGTCCAGGGGCCCGCAGGGTACGCAGTATTTT CASSQESRGPQGTQYF
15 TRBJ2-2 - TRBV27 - TGTGCCAGCAGTCCCAAGATTCGGGTGACCGGGGAGCTGTTTTTT CASSPKIRVTGELFF
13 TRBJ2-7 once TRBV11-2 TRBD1 TGTGCCAGCTTCGGGACAGGCGCATACGAGCAGTACTTC CASFGTGAYEQYF
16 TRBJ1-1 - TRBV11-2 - TGTGCCAGCAGCTTAGACGGTCAGGGGTGGGGCACTGAAGCTTTCTTT CASSLDGQGWGTEAFF
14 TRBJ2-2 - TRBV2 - TGTGCCAGCATTGGGCTTATGAACACCGGGGAGCTGTTTTTT CASIGLMNTGELFF
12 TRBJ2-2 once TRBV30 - TGTGCCTGGAGTGTCTTAACCGGGGAGCTGTTTTTT CAWSVLTGELFF
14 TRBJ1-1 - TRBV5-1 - TGCGCCAGCAGCTCGAACAGCGGGAACACTGAAGCTTTCTTT CASSSNSGNTEAFF
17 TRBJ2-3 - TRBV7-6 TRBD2 TGTGCCAGCAGCTTAGCGCGGGGGGGGGCGAACACAGATACGCAGTATTTT CASSLARGGANTDTQYF
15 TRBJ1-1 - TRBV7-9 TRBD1 TGTGCCAGCAGCTCCGGACAGGGATCAAACACTGAAGCTTTCTTT CASSSGQGSNTEAFF
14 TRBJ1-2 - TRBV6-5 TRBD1 TGTGCCAGCAGTTACACGACAGGGGTTGGTGGCTACACCTTC CASSYTTGVGGYTF
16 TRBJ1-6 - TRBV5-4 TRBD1 TGTGCCAGCAGCTCAGGGGGCGCGTCCTATAATTCACCCCTCCACTTT CASSSGGASYNSPLHF
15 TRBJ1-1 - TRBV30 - TGTGCCTGGAGTAGGGAGGTGACAGTTAACACTGAAGCTTTCTTT CAWSREVTVNTEAFF
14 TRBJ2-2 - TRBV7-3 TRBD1 TGTGCCAGCAGCCCGCGACAGGGCTCCGGGGAGCTGTTTTTT CASSPRQGSGELFF
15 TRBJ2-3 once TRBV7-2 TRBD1 TGTGCCAGCAGCCAGGGACAGGGGAGAACAGATACGCAGTATTTT CASSQGQGRTDTQYF
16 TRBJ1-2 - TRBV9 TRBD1 TGTGCCAGCAGCGTAGGCGGGACAGGGAATAAGGTTGGCTACACCTTC CASSVGGTGNKVGYTF
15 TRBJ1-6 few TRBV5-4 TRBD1 TGTGCCAGCAGCCCGCGGGACAGGGATAATTCACCCCTCCACTTT CASSPRDRDNSPLHF
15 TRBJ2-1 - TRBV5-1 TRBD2 TGCGCCAGCAGCACAGGGACTAGCGGTGGTTCTGAGCAGTTCTTC CASSTGTSGGSEQFF
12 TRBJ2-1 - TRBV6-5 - TGTGCCAGCAGTCGACTAGACAATGAGCAGTTCTTC CASSRLDNEQFF
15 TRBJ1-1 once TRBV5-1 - TGCGCCAGCAGCTTGGCCAATAGTATGAACACTGAAGCTTTCTTT CASSLANSMNTEAFF
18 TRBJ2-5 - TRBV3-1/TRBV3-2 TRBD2 TGTGCCAGCAGCCAAGAGGGACTAGCGGGGGGAAGGCAAGAGACCCAGTACTTC CASSQEGLAGGRQETQYF
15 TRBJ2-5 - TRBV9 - TGTGCCAGCAGCGTAGCTTTCAGGGACCAAGAGACCCAGTACTTC CASSVAFRDQETQYF
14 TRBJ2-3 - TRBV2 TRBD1 TGTGCCAGCAGTGCGGGACAGGGAACAGATACGCAGTATTTT CASSAGQGTDTQYF
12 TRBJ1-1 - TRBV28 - TGTGCCTCTTCCCGGGGGTGGTCTGAAGCTTTCTTT CASSRGWSEAFF
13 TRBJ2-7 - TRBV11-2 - TGTGCCAGCAGCTTACCAGGGACCTACGAGCAGTACTTC CASSLPGTYEQYF
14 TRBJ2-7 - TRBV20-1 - TGCAGTGCTAGTCGCCCAGGGGTATATGACGAGCAGTACTTC CSASRPGVYDEQYF
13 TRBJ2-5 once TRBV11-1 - TGTGCCAGCAGCTTAGCGTTGCGAGAGACCCAGTACTTC CASSLALRETQYF